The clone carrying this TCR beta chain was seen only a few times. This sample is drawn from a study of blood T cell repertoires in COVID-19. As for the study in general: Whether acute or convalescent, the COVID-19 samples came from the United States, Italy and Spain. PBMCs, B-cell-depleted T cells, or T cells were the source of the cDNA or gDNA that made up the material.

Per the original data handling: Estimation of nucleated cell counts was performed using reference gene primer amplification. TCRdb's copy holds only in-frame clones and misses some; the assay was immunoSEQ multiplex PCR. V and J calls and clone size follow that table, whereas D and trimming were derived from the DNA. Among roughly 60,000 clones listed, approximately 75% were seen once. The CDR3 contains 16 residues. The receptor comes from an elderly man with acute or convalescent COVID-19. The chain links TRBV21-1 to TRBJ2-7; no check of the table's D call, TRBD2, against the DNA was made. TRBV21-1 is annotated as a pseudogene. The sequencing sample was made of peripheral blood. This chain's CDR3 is CASSKQIVAPYYEQYF. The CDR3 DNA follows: TGTGCCAGCAGCAAACAAATCGTCGCGCCCTACTACGAGCAGTACTTC.